This TCR beta chain derives from a study of cytomegalovirus exposure and HLA in healthy donors. Overall study findings and caveats: According to an earlier analysis, most TCR beta V segments yielded productive rearrangements about 87% or about 30% of the time.

PCR primers comprised 60 Vbeta and 13 Jbeta primers. In the original processing: As a later analysis found, there were tens of millions of unique TCR beta chains, of which roughly 11 million were shared. Repertoires were generated with immunoSEQ multiplex PCR, while TCRdb's copy carries only in-frame clones and drops some. The V and J calls and the clone size are those of that table, but D and trimming were determined from the DNA. Counted here are some 180,000 clones, about 85% occurring once; the ten biggest clones make up approximately 2.5%. Trimming removed 2 bases from V and 0 bases from J; junction bases left unmatched: 14. There are 20 residues in the CDR3. Germline CDR1 SGHVS, CDR2 FQNEAQ. Note on this clone: Its antigen is undetermined.

The specimen sequenced was PBMCs. The chain has TRBV7-8 and TRBJ2-1, with 9 positions matching TRBD2. This clonotype originated in a man aged 30 to 39 in good health and CMV-seropositive. CDR3 amino acids: CASSLSDRGRVLSSYNEQFF. CDR3 nucleotide sequence: TGTGCCAGCAGCTTATCCGATCGCGGGAGGGTCCTCAGCTCCTACAATGAGCAGTTCTTC.